The sample holds a few counts of the clone carrying this T cell receptor (beta chain). The data are from a study of PD-L1 blockade in urothelial cancer. Germline loops: CDR1 ENHRY, CDR2 SYGVKD. V lost 5 bases and J lost 4; bases outside the gene matches: 7. This CDR3 contains 15 residues. The time point was: peripheral blood 6 weeks after treatment start. TCRdb's copy holds only in-frame clones and misses some; the assay was immunoSEQ multiplex PCR. The data contain more than 60,000 clones, about nine tenths of them singletons. This specimen consisted of PBMCs, obtained around atezolizumab (anti-PD-L1) treatment. The origin of this receptor is a man aged 55 to 70 with urothelial cancer. The genes are TRBV10-3 and TRBJ1-5; 8 bases line up with TRBD1. This CDR3 is CAISQTGDGNQPQHF. CDR3 in DNA: TGTGCCATCAGTCAGACAGGGGACGGGAATCAGCCCCAGCATTTT.